This T cell receptor beta chain originates from a study of cytotoxic CD8 clonotypes in ibrutinib-treated CLL. The study, taken as a whole, reports: Before falling back toward baseline at progression, clonality had risen at the time of ibrutinib response. Baseline values of clonality outstripped age-matched healthy donors and followed circulating CD8+ T-cell counts. Public clonotypes were rare and shrank or held steady on treatment.

This CDR3 comprises 13 residues. CDR1 LNHDA and CDR2 SQIVND come from the germline V gene (reference sequence). Concerning this clone itself: Its antigen remains unidentified. At one end the junction does not follow the germline gene, possibly because of a read error.

Deep sequencing aimed at 1 in 200,000 to 1 in 1 million T cells' resolution. Sequencing used immunoSEQ multiplex PCR; TCRdb keeps in-frame clones, though not all of them. Of about 130,000 clones in the sample, around 84% were seen once. Source: PBMCs, taken after 24 months of ibrutinib treatment. The receptor was isolated from a human donor with chronic lymphocytic leukemia. The J gene is TRBJ2-5, the V gene TRBV19; D unclear. This CDR3 reads CASSSWAQESQYF. In DNA, the CDR3 is TGTGCCAGTAGTTCTTGGGCCCAAGAGAGCCAGTACTTC.